The 27 T cell receptor beta chains listed next were all sequenced from one sample in a study of blood T cell repertoires in COVID-19. TCRdb's table, derived via immunoSEQ multiplex PCR, lists solely in-frame clones and lacks some. The data hold fewer than 300,000 clones, with roughly 84% observed a single time. Sequenced sample: peripheral blood. The receptors come from a human donor in a cohort sampled during active COVID-19.

The sample holds a few counts of this clone. The V call is TRBV10-3, the J call TRBJ2-7; 14 positions agree with TRBD2. Germline lookup yields CDR1 ENHRY and CDR2 SYGVKD. With 6 bases clipped from V and 0 bases from J, the junction kept 10 bases outside the gene matches. This CDR3 is built from 18 residues. This CDR3 reads CAISVGLAGGDSSYEQYF. In DNA form, the CDR3 reads TGTGCCATCAGCGTTGGACTAGCGGGGGGTGATAGCTCCTACGAGCAGTACTTC.

In its sample, this clone was seen a few times. The chain combines TRBV12-3 or TRBV12-4 with TRBJ1-5; 8 bases are shared with TRBD1. This CDR3 has 11 amino acids. V shed 3 bases and J 16 bases; nucleotides not matched to a gene: 5. The CDR3 region has the DNA TGTGCCAGCAGTTTGGGACAGGACCCACATTTT. It is translated as CASSLGQDPHF.

The chain couples TRBV6-5 to TRBJ2-1; TRBD2 matches 9 bases. Germline V lookup: CDR1 MNHEY, CDR2 SVGAGI. The CDR3 is made up of 13 amino acids. V shed 10 bases and J 5 bases; nucleotides not matched to a gene: 6. The CDR3 DNA follows: TGTGCCACCAGGACTAGCGTAAACAATGAGCAGTTCTTC. Translation gives CATRTSVNNEQFF.

DNA of the CDR3: TGTGCCAGCAGCCTCCGGCGCGGGGGAGGATGGTCCTACGAGCAGTACTTC. Its protein is CASSLRRGGGWSYEQYF. The J gene is TRBJ2-7, the V gene TRBV7-2; 7 bases map to TRBD2. There are 17 residues in the CDR3. Germline CDR1 SGHTA, CDR2 FQGNSA. The ends lost 5 bases at V and 1 base at J; junction bases unmatched: 14.

In this sample, this clone turned up once. The chain recombines TRBV6-5 with TRBJ2-7, with 10 bases fitting TRBD2. CDR3 size: 15 residues. The V gene's germline CDR1 is MNHEY and CDR2 SVGAGI. The ends lost 0 bases at V and 7 bases at J; junction bases unmatched: 6. The CDR3: CASSYSKGLAWEQYF. DNA for the CDR3: TGTGCCAGCAGTTACTCGAAGGGACTAGCGTGGGAGCAGTACTTC.

The chain couples TRBV2 to TRBJ2-2; the match to TRBD1 covers 8 bases. With V trimmed by 5 bases and J by 3 bases, 5 bases remained unmatched. The CDR3 is 15 residues long. Germline CDR1 and CDR2: SNHLY and FYNNEI. CDR3 sequence (DNA): TGTGCCAGCAGTCTCAGGGGGCTGGACACCGGGGAGCTGTTTTTT. It is translated as CASSLRGLDTGELFF.

The rearrangement links TRBV10-2 to TRBJ1-6; D is uncertain. The CDR3 length is 13 residues. In germline, CDR1 is WSHSY, CDR2 SAAADI. V lost 7 bases, J lost 7 bases, and 11 bases lay in between. The CDR3 here is CASTISRNSPLHF. The CDR3 region has the DNA TGCGCCAGCACGATCTCTCGGAATTCACCCCTCCACTTT.

The chain uses TRBV29-1 and TRBJ2-7; 8 nucleotides align to TRBD2. This CDR3 region has 15 residues. The J segment lost 5 bases and the V segment lost 7 bases, leaving 16 bases of the junction unmatched. CDR1 and CDR2 from the germline V gene are SQVTM and ANQGSEA. The CDR3 spells CSARGGGPGRNEQYF. The CDR3 DNA reads TGCAGCGCCCGAGGCGGGGGGCCCGGGCGGAACGAGCAGTACTTC.

CDR3 loop: CASSGTGGSYNEQFF. For the CDR3, the DNA is TGTGCCAGTAGTGGGACAGGGGGCTCATACAATGAGCAGTTCTTC. The chain joins TRBV19 to TRBJ2-1; 12 bases fit TRBD1. The CDR3 has 15 residues. V shed 5 bases and J 4 bases; nucleotides not matched to a gene: 3. Germline V gives CDR1 LNHDA, CDR2 SQIVND (reference sequence).

The chain employs TRBV2 and TRBJ1-5; TRBD1 matches 7 bases. Trimming removed 3 bases from V and 1 base from J; junction bases left unmatched: 6. Germline V gene lookup returns CDR1 SNHLY and CDR2 FYNNEI. The CDR3 is made up of 16 amino acids. The CDR3 DNA is TGTGCCAGCAGTGACTGGGACAGTTCGAGCAATCAGCCCCAGCATTTT. Translation gives CASSDWDSSSNQPQHF.

Written as DNA, the CDR3 is TGCAGCGTTGGCACGGCACAGGGGTGGTATGGCTACACCTTC. Translation: CSVGTAQGWYGYTF. The J gene is TRBJ1-2, the V gene TRBV29-1; 7 bases map to TRBD1. V shed 4 bases, J shed 5 bases, and the junction held 10 bases outside the gene matches. The CDR3 has 14 amino acids. Germline V gene sequence: CDR1 SQVTM, CDR2 ANQGSEA.

J is TRBJ2-7 and V is TRBV28, with 13 nucleotides matching TRBD2. The germline V gene encodes CDR1 MDHEN and CDR2 SYDVKM. The CDR3 is 16 amino acids. Germline trimming cut 6 bases from V and 0 bases from J; bases unmatched to any gene: 5. CDR3 sequence reads: CASRRTSGGFSYEQYF. CDR3 DNA: TGTGCCAGCAGGCGGACTAGCGGGGGATTCTCCTACGAGCAGTACTTC.

This sequence joins TRBV6-2 or TRBV6-3 and TRBJ2-3, with TRBD2 matching 12 bases. CDR1 is MNHEY and CDR2 is SVGEGT in the germline V gene. V shed 5 bases and J 3 bases; nucleotides not matched to a gene: 6. CDR3 length: 16 residues. CDR3 sequence (DNA): TGTGCCAGCAGTACAAAACTAGCGGGGGGAACAGATACGCAGTATTTT. Translated, it gives CASSTKLAGGTDTQYF.

The V call is TRBV7-6, the J call TRBJ2-5; D may be TRBD2 (5 bases). CDR1 and CDR2 from the germline V gene are SGHVS and FNYEAQ. The CDR3 loop spans 18 amino acids. Trimming pared 0 bases from V and 3 bases from J, leaving 20 bases between. As DNA, the CDR3 is TGTGCCAGCAGCTTAGCGAGGACTCATCTCAGTAGAAAAGAGACCCAGTACTTC. This sequence encodes CASSLARTHLSRKETQYF.

V and J are TRBV14 and TRBJ2-2; weak D call: TRBD2 (6 bases). Germline V gene data show CDR1 as SGHDN and CDR2 as FVKESK. The CDR3 spans 15 residues. With 5 bases removed from V and 7 bases from J, the gap between germline ends came to 17 bases. The CDR3 coding sequence is TGTGCCAGCAGCGCCCGACTAGTCTCTTACGGGGAGCTGTTTTTT. It codes for CASSARLVSYGELFF.

The rearrangement joins TRBV29-1 to TRBJ1-5, with 9 bases identical to TRBD1. V dropped 2 bases and J dropped 6; count of bases not matched to a gene: 2. The length of the CDR3 is 13 residues. The germline gives CDR1 SQVTM, CDR2 ANQGSEA. As DNA, the CDR3 is TGCAGCGTTGAAACAGGGGGCGGTCAGCCCCAGCATTTT. Translating gives CSVETGGGQPQHF.

This chain joins TRBV10-3 and TRBJ2-3; 7 bases agree with TRBD2. Looked up from germline, CDR1 is ENHRY and CDR2 is SYGVKD. The CDR3 is 16 amino acids. Unmatched junction bases numbered 8, after V lost 4 bases and J lost 1 base. CDR3 sequence reads: CAISAREGGGTDTQYF. The CDR3 nucleotides are TGTGCCATCAGTGCTAGGGAGGGAGGGGGCACAGATACGCAGTATTTT.

The chain uses TRBV27 and TRBJ1-1, with D possibly being TRBD1 (6 bases). The CDR3 is 15 residues long. Trimming stripped 7 bases from V and 4 bases from J, with 19 bases between. CDR1 is MNHEY, CDR2 SMNVEV, per germline (reference sequence). CDR3 bases: TGTGCCAGCACGCGATGGGGGGGCAGGGGCACTGAAGCTTTCTTT. Translated, it gives CASTRWGGRGTEAFF.

V and J are TRBV29-1 and TRBJ2-7; D perhaps matches TRBD2 (5 bases). Trimming took off 7 bases at V and 3 bases at J, with 25 bases between the two ends. This CDR3 has 16 amino acids. The V gene's germline CDR1 is SQVTM and CDR2 ANQGSEA. The CDR3 DNA reads as TGCAGCGAAGGCGAGGAGGCCCACAGCACTCACTACGAGCAGTACTTC. Protein: CSEGEEAHSTHYEQYF.

This clone was seen a few times. J is TRBJ1-2 and V is TRBV2; D is unclear. CDR3 length equals 12 residues. In germline, CDR1 is SNHLY, CDR2 FYNNEI. Between the trimmed V and J ends, which lost 5 bases and 0 bases, there was a span of 4 bases. The CDR3 sequence: CASSQSNYGYTF. CDR3 DNA sequence: TGTGCCAGCAGTCAGTCTAACTATGGCTACACCTTC. Full variable domain (remainder filled in from reference TRBV2 and TRBJ1-2): EPEVTQTPSHQVTQMGQEVILRCVPISNHLYFYWYRQILGQKVEFLVSFYNNEISEKSEIFDDQFSVERPDGSNFTLKIRSTKLEDSAMYFCASSQSNYGYTFGSGTRLTVV.

In its sample, this clone was seen a few times. The genes are TRBV6-5 and TRBJ1-1; TRBD1 is a possible D gene (6 bases). CDR1 is MNHEY, CDR2 SVGAGI, per germline. V lost 6 bases and J 1 base, leaving 12 bases between the germline ends. CDR3 length equals 14 residues. The CDR3 DNA sequence: TGTGCCAGCAGATTCAGGACAGAGAACACTGAAGCTTTCTTT. Translation: CASRFRTENTEAFF.

The chain couples TRBV7-3 to TRBJ2-3; weak D call: TRBD2 (5 bases). Germline CDR1 SGHTA, CDR2 FQGTGA. V was shortened by 0 bases and J by 4 bases, with 17 bases between the two germline ends. The length of the CDR3 is 17 residues. Here the CDR3 DNA reads TGTGCCAGCAGCTTAACGATCGGAACTAGTTCTGCAGATACGCAGTATTTT. Translated, it gives CASSLTIGTSSADTQYF.

The CDR3 is CASSSGLGETQYF. CDR3 DNA sequence: TGTGCCAGCAGCTCCGGACTAGGGGAGACCCAGTACTTC. The J gene is TRBJ2-5, the V gene TRBV11-3; 7 nucleotides line up with TRBD2. There are 13 residues in the CDR3. The V and J ends lost 4 bases and 5 bases, in that order; junction bases with no gene match: 4. CDR1 is SGHNT, CDR2 YENEEA, per germline.

This clone was counted once. V usage is TRBV5-1 and J usage is TRBJ1-1; TRBD1 agrees at 7 bases. The junction had 10 bases not matched to a gene; V was cut back by 4 bases and J by 10 bases. CDR1 is SGHRS and CDR2 is YFSETQ in the germline V gene. The length of the CDR3 is 13 residues. DNA for the CDR3: TGCGCCAGCAGCCCCCGGGACAGAGTGGGAGCTTTCTTT. It is translated as CASSPRDRVGAFF.

This chain connects TRBV19 to TRBJ1-2; no reliable D call. V lost 6 bases, J lost 2 bases, and 10 bases lay in between. The CDR3 spans 13 residues. The germline V gene encodes CDR1 LNHDA and CDR2 SQIVND (reference sequence). Here the CDR3 reads CASSRTGNYGYTF. CDR3 bases: TGTGCCAGTAGCCGGACGGGAAACTATGGCTACACCTTC.

The chain employs TRBV6-1 and TRBJ2-7; 9 bases align to TRBD2. The CDR3 covers 19 residues. CDR1 is MNHNS, CDR2 SASEGT, per germline. With 2 bases clipped from V and 4 bases from J, the junction kept 18 bases outside the gene matches. In nucleotides, the CDR3 is TGTGCCAGCAGTGAAAGGGAGGGGTTAGCGGGAGTCGAGGCGTACGAGCAGTACTTC. It codes for CASSEREGLAGVEAYEQYF.

The CDR3, as DNA: TGCGCCAGCAGCCGGATGGGGGGGGACACCGGGGAGCTGTTTTTT. Amino acid sequence: CASSRMGGDTGELFF. The V call is TRBV4-1, the J call TRBJ2-2; 7 bases are a match to TRBD2. The CDR3 has 15 residues. The ends lost 4 bases at V and 3 bases at J; junction bases unmatched: 5. CDR1 is MGHRA, CDR2 YSYEKL, per germline.